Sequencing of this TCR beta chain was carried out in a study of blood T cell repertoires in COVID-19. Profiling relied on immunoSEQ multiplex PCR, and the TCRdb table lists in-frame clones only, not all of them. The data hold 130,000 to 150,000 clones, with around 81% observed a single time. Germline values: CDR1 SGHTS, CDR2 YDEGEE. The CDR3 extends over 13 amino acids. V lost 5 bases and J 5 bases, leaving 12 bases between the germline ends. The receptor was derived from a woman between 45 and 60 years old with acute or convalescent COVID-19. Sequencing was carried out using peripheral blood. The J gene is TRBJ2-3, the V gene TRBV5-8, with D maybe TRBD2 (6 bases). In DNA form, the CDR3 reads TGTGCCAGCAGGGTCACGGGAGTAGATACGCAGTATTTT. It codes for CASRVTGVDTQYF.